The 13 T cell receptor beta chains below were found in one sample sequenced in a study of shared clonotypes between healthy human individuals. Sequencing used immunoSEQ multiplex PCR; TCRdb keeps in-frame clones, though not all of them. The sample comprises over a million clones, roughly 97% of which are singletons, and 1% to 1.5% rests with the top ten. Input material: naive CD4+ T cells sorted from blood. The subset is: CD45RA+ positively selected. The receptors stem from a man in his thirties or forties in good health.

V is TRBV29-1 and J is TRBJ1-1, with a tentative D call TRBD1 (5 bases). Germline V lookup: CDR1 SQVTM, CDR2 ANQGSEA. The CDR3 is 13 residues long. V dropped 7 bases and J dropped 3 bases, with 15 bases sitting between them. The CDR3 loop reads CSALYRLDTEAFF. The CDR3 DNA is TGCAGCGCCCTATACAGGCTCGACACTGAAGCTTTCTTT.

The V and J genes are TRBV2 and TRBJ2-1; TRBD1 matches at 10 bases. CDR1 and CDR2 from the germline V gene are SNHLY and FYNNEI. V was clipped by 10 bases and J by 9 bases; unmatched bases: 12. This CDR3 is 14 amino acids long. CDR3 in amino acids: CAIYRDRGDSEQFF. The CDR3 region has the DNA TGTGCCATTTACCGGGACAGGGGTGATAGTGAGCAGTTCTTC.

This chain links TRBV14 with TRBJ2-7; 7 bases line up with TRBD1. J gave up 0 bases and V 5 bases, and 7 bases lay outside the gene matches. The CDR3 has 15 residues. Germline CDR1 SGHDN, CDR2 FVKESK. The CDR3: CASSVRQGTSYEQYF. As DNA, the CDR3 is TGTGCCAGCAGCGTCCGACAGGGAACCTCCTACGAGCAGTACTTC.

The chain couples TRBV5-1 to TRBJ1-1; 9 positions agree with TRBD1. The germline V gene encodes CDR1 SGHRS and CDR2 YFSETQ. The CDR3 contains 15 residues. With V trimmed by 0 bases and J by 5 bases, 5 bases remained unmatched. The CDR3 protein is CASSLAGTGQTEAFF. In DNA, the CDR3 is TGCGCCAGCAGCTTGGCCGGGACAGGGCAGACTGAAGCTTTCTTT.

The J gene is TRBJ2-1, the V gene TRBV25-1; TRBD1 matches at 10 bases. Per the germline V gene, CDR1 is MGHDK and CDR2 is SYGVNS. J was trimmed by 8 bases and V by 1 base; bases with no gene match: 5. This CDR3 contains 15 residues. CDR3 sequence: CASSESGTGVDEQFF. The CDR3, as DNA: TGTGCCAGCAGTGAATCGGGGACAGGGGTGGATGAGCAGTTCTTC.

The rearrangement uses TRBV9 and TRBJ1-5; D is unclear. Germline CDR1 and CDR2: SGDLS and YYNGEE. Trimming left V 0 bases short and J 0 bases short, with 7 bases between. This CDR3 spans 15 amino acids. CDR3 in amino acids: CASSVEGISNQPQHF. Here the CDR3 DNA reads TGTGCCAGCAGCGTAGAAGGGATTAGCAATCAGCCCCAGCATTTT.

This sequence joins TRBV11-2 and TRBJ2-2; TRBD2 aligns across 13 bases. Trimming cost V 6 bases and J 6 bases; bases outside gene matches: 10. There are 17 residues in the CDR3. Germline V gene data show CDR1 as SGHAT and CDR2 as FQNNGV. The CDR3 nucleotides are TGTGCCAGCAGGCAACGGACTAGCGGGAGAGGGGCCGGGGAGCTGTTTTTT. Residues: CASRQRTSGRGAGELFF.

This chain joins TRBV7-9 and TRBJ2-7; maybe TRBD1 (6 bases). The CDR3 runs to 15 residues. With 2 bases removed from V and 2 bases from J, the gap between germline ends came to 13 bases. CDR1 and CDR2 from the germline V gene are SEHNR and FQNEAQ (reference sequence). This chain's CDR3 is CASSLSGTSTYEQYF. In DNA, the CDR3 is TGTGCCAGCAGCTTATCCGGGACATCGACCTACGAGCAGTACTTC.

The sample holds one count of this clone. The DNA of the CDR3 is TGTGCCAGTAGGGGTCCGGTGCGGGGATACAATGAGCAGTTCTTC. Translation gives CASRGPVRGYNEQFF. The chain carries TRBV19 and TRBJ2-1; possibly TRBD2 for D (6 bases). This CDR3 has 15 amino acids. Trimming took off 6 bases at V and 4 bases at J, with 16 bases between the two ends. Germline CDR1 is LNHDA and CDR2 is SQIVND (reference sequence).

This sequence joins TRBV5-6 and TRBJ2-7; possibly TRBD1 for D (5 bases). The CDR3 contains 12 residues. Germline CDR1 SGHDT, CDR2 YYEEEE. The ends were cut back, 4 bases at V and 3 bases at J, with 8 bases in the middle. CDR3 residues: CASSATDYEQYF. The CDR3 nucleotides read TGTGCCAGCAGCGCGACAGACTACGAGCAGTACTTC.

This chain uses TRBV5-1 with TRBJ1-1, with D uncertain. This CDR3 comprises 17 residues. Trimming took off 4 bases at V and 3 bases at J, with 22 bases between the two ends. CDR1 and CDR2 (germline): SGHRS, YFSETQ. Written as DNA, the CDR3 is TGCGCCAGCAGCAAGGACTTAGCCGTATGGATGGACACTGAAGCTTTCTTT. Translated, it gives CASSKDLAVWMDTEAFF.

For the CDR3, the DNA is TGTGCCAGCAGCCAAGATCGTCTAGCGGCTATTAGCACAGATACGCAGTATTTT. This codes for CASSQDRLAAISTDTQYF. The chain combines TRBV4-2 with TRBJ2-3, with 7 bases fitting TRBD2. The CDR3 has 18 residues. Per the germline V gene, CDR1 is LGHNA and CDR2 is YNFKEQ. The J segment lost 0 bases and the V segment lost 0 bases, leaving 9 bases of the junction unmatched.

CDR3 sequence (DNA): TGTGCCAGCAGTTTTTCGGAGGAGGGCTATGGCTACACCTTC. It is translated as CASSFSEEGYGYTF. The genes are TRBV28 and TRBJ1-2; no reliable D call. Per germline, CDR1 MDHEN and CDR2 SYDVKM. The V and J ends lost 3 bases and 4 bases respectively, with 12 bases between them. CDR3 length: 14 residues.